The 21 T cell receptor beta chains in this list originate from one sample, sequenced in a study of cytomegalovirus exposure and HLA in healthy donors. In the PCR, 60 Vbeta and 13 Jbeta primers were used. Produced via immunoSEQ multiplex PCR; TCRdb's table is partial and in-frame only. Its table lists more than 45,000 clones. Specimen: PBMCs. The receptors originated from a woman in her twenties or thirties in good health and CMV-seropositive.

The rearrangement uses TRBV4-2 and TRBJ2-7, with D unresolved. The V and J ends lost 0 bases and 3 bases respectively, with 9 bases between them. The CDR3 is 14 residues long. The germline gives CDR1 LGHNA, CDR2 YNFKEQ. The CDR3 sequence is CASSQEYQVYEQYF. The DNA for the CDR3 is TGTGCCAGCAGCCAAGAATACCAGGTCTACGAGCAGTACTTC.

CDR3 loop: CASSPYGNQPQHF. In nucleotides, the CDR3 is TGTGCCAGCAGCCCCTACGGGAATCAGCCCCAGCATTTT. The chain links TRBV7-9 to TRBJ1-5; D is uncertain. The V gene lost 5 bases and the J gene lost 4 bases, with 9 bases spanning the gap. CDR1 is SEHNR, CDR2 FQNEAQ, per germline (reference sequence). The CDR3 has 13 residues.

The rearrangement links TRBV5-1 to TRBJ2-2; possibly TRBD2 for D (5 bases). V shed 3 bases and J shed 4 bases, with 13 bases lying between them. The length of the CDR3 is 15 residues. Germline V gene sequence: CDR1 SGHRS, CDR2 YFSETQ. Here the CDR3 DNA reads TGCGCCAGCAGCTGGACTCCGGGCACCACCGGGGAGCTGTTTTTT. It specifies CASSWTPGTTGELFF.

The genes are TRBV15 and TRBJ2-5; D may be TRBD1 (5 bases). This CDR3 comprises 15 residues. The V gene's germline CDR1 is LNHNV and CDR2 YYDKDF (reference sequence). The V and J ends lost 0 bases and 1 base respectively, with 9 bases between them. The CDR3 bases are TGTGCCACCAGCAGAGAAGGGGTAGTCCAAGAGACCCAGTACTTC. This sequence encodes CATSREGVVQETQYF.

This clone registers medium-sized by frequency. The chain has TRBV6-6 and TRBJ1-1; no clear D. The germline V gene encodes CDR1 MNHNY and CDR2 SVGAGI (reference sequence). This CDR3 spans 14 amino acids. The V and J ends lost 4 bases and 3 bases respectively, with 12 bases between them. CDR3 region: CASSLTQEDTEAFF. The CDR3 DNA reads TGTGCCAGCAGTTTGACCCAAGAGGACACTGAAGCTTTCTTT.

This chain joins TRBV2 and TRBJ2-7, with D unclear. V lost 5 bases, J lost 1 base, and 6 bases lay in between. Germline loops: CDR1 SNHLY, CDR2 FYNNEI. There are 12 residues in the CDR3. The CDR3: CASSLGSYEQYF. CDR3 coding DNA: TGTGCCAGCAGTCTAGGTTCCTACGAGCAGTACTTC.

The gene calls are TRBV11-2 and TRBJ2-5; a weak D match, TRBD1 (6 bases). Looked up from germline, CDR1 is SGHAT and CDR2 is FQNNGV. CDR3 length: 14 amino acids. V was shortened by 6 bases and J by 5 bases, with 16 bases between the two germline ends. CDR3 nucleotide sequence: TGTGCCAGCAGTTTTACTGGGGGCGGGGAGACCCAGTACTTC. Translation: CASSFTGGGETQYF. Based on the CDR3 plus reference TRBV11-2 and TRBJ2-5, the full variable domain is EAGVAQSPRYKIIEKRQSVAFWCNPISGHATLYWYQQILGQGPKLLIQFQNNGVVDDSQLPKDRFSAERLKGVDSTLKIQPAKLEDSAVYLCASSFTGGGETQYFGPGTRLLVL.

By frequency, this clone is medium-sized. The chain carries TRBV9 and TRBJ1-1, with D maybe TRBD1 (5 bases). Between the trimmed V and J ends, which lost 5 bases and 0 bases, there was a span of 11 bases. The CDR3 consists of 14 residues. The germline V gene has CDR1 SGDLS and CDR2 YYNGEE. The DNA of the CDR3 is TGTGCCAGCAGTACGGACACCATGAACACTGAAGCTTTCTTT. Its translation is CASSTDTMNTEAFF.

CDR3 residues: CASSPGQGTEAFF. Written as DNA, the CDR3 is TGTGCCAGCAGCCCGGGACAGGGAACTGAAGCTTTCTTT. The rearrangement joins TRBV2 to TRBJ1-1, with 9 bases identical to TRBD1. J lost 5 bases, V lost 6 bases, and 4 bases had no gene match. The CDR3 contains 13 residues. Germline CDR1 reads SNHLY; CDR2 reads FYNNEI.

The chain employs TRBV19 and TRBJ1-5, with D unresolved. Germline V gene lookup returns CDR1 LNHDA and CDR2 SQIVND (reference sequence). The CDR3 covers 13 residues. Deletions cut 4 bases from V and 6 bases from J, with 10 bases between. In nucleotides, the CDR3 is TGTGCCAGTAGTAAGGCAGGACTTCAGCCCCAGCATTTT. Protein: CASSKAGLQPQHF.

The chain's CDR3 is CASRGGEGPGQPQHF. As DNA, the CDR3 is TGTGCCAGTAGGGGAGGGGAGGGTCCGGGACAGCCCCAGCATTTT. The gene calls are TRBV19 and TRBJ1-5, with D possibly TRBD1 on 5 matching bases. Trimming took 6 bases from V and 7 from J, leaving 19 bases between them. CDR3 size: 15 residues. The germline V gene encodes CDR1 LNHDA and CDR2 SQIVND (reference sequence).

The chain joins TRBV4-1 to TRBJ2-7, with a tentative D call TRBD2 (5 bases). Trimming took off 4 bases at V and 4 bases at J, with 29 bases between the two ends. CDR1 is MGHRA and CDR2 is YSYEKL in the germline V gene. This CDR3 region has 19 residues. In nucleotides, the CDR3 is TGCGCCAGCAGCCCGCATCCCCGGCGGGCCCGGACCTACGTTTACGAGCAGTACTTC. Amino acid sequence: CASSPHPRRARTYVYEQYF.

CDR3 protein: CASSPSPEETQYF. The CDR3 coding sequence is TGTGCCAGCTCACCATCCCCAGAAGAGACCCAGTACTTC. The V and J genes are TRBV18 and TRBJ2-5; no clear D. V shed 2 bases and J shed 3 bases, with 7 bases lying between them. This CDR3 contains 13 residues. Germline-derived CDR1 and CDR2 are KGHSH and LQKENI.

J is TRBJ2-1 and V is TRBV10-2; D ambiguous. Between the trimmed V and J ends, which lost 4 bases and 8 bases, there was a span of 6 bases. The CDR3 runs to 11 residues. In germline, CDR1 is WSHSY, CDR2 SAAADI. CDR3 DNA: TGCGCCAGCAGTGTTAGCCATGAGCAGTTCTTC. It yields the protein CASSVSHEQFF.

This chain uses TRBV5-1 with TRBJ1-4; TRBD1 is a possible D gene (6 bases). V dropped 1 base and J dropped 5 bases, with 9 bases sitting between them. The CDR3 covers 14 residues. Germline V CDR1 and CDR2: SGHRS, YFSETQ. As DNA, the CDR3 is TGCGCCAGCAGCTTGAGGGGGGGAAATGAAAAACTGTTTTTT. Translation gives CASSLRGGNEKLFF.

The V gene is TRBV10-3, the J gene TRBJ2-3; 8 bases match TRBD2. Germline V lookup: CDR1 ENHRY, CDR2 SYGVKD. V was clipped by 2 bases and J by 4 bases; unmatched bases: 8. This CDR3 spans 16 amino acids. The CDR3 here is CAISERAGGEADTQYF. In DNA form, the CDR3 reads TGTGCCATCAGTGAGCGGGCGGGAGGTGAGGCAGATACGCAGTATTTT.

This sequence joins TRBV25-1 and TRBJ2-5, with D possibly being TRBD1 (6 bases). Per the germline V gene, CDR1 is MGHDK and CDR2 is SYGVNS. The CDR3 spans 15 residues. The V gene lost 3 bases and the J gene lost 4 bases, with 15 bases spanning the gap. The CDR3 coding sequence is TGTGCCAGCAGTGACATCAGGGGATTAGGAGAGACCCAGTACTTC. It is translated as CASSDIRGLGETQYF.

V gene TRBV18 combines with J gene TRBJ1-3; tentative D call: TRBD1 (5 bases). Germline loops: CDR1 KGHSH, CDR2 LQKENI. The CDR3 spans 16 residues. V was shortened by 4 bases and J by 0 bases, with 13 bases between the two germline ends. The CDR3 DNA sequence: TGTGCCAGCTCACTAGGGACTCCTGACTCTGGAAACACCATATATTTT. This gives the protein CASSLGTPDSGNTIYF.

The chain employs TRBV14 and TRBJ2-6; 7 nucleotides agree with TRBD1. V lost 4 bases, J lost 2 bases, and 5 bases stayed unmatched. The CDR3 runs to 16 residues. Germline CDR1 and CDR2: SGHDN and FVKESK. The CDR3 loop is CASSPSDRAGANVLTF. CDR3 nucleotides: TGTGCCAGCAGCCCCTCTGACAGGGCTGGGGCCAACGTCCTGACTTTC.

The chain carries TRBV2 and TRBJ1-3, with unresolved D. The CDR3 totals 17 residues. The V gene's germline CDR1 is SNHLY and CDR2 FYNNEI. Between the trimmed V and J ends, which lost 1 base and 0 bases, there was a span of 13 bases. Written as DNA, the CDR3 is TGTGCCAGCAGTGAAGAGTCGGGAGGCGGCTCTGGAAACACCATATATTTT. Protein: CASSEESGGGSGNTIYF.

The genes are TRBV9 and TRBJ1-2; D is unresolved. Germline assignment: CDR1 SGDLS and CDR2 YYNGEE. There are 13 residues in the CDR3. V was pared by 0 bases and J by 8 bases, with 11 bases between. The CDR3 region is CASSVDPAGGYTF. The CDR3 DNA is TGTGCCAGCAGCGTAGACCCGGCGGGGGGCTACACCTTC.